The clone carrying this TCR beta chain has only a few counts. The data were obtained in a study of response to subunit inactivated influenza vaccine. Each CDR3 protein is one row after TCRdb ran MiXCR on the RT-PCR reads. The table includes 500,000 to 550,000 distinct CDR3 sequences, roughly 23% detected once. Germline loops: CDR1 SGHRS, CDR2 YFSETQ. Trimming removed 0 bases from V and 0 bases from J, with 10 bases in between. There are 15 residues in the CDR3. The sample also formed part of further work on T cells expressing NK-cell markers. Per that study: With UMIs, 5'RACE template switching was used to make TCR beta cDNA. The TCR beta repertoires were obtained from sorted CD3+CD56+NKG2C+, CD3+CD56+NKG2C- and CD3+CD56-NKG2C+ T cells.

The receptor comes from a man aged 50-60 years who received an inactivated influenza vaccine. V and J are TRBV5-1 and TRBJ2-7; no clear D gene. The sample was CD4+ T cells sorted from PBMCs, taken about 12 days after vaccination. The CDR3 is CASSLAGRASYEQYF. Here the CDR3 DNA reads TGCGCCAGCAGCTTGGCCGGCCGCGCCTCCTACGAGCAGTACTTC.